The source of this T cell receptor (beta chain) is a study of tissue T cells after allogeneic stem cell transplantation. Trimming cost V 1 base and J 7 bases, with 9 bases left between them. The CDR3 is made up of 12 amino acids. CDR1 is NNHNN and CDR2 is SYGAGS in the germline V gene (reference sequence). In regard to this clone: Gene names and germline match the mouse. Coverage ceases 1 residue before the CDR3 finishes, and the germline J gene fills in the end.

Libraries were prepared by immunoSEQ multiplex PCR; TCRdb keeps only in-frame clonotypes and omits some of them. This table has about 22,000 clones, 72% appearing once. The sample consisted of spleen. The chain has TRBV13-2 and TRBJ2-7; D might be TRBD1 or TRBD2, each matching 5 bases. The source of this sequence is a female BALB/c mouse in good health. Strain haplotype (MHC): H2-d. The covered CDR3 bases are TGTGCCAGCGGTGATCGAGGGGCCGAACAGTAC. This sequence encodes CASGDRGAEQY. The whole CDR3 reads CASGDRGAEQYF.